This T cell receptor (beta chain) derives from a study of blood T cell repertoires in COVID-19. Study summary: Samples taken during acute and convalescent COVID-19 were collected in the United States, Italy and Spain. T cells, B-cell-depleted T cells, or PBMCs provided the cDNA or gDNA that served as material.

Original handling: It was from reference gene primer amplification that nucleated cell counts were estimated. The data were produced by immunoSEQ multiplex PCR, yet TCRdb's version contains in-frame clones alone and is incomplete. The V and J calls and the clone size are those of that table, but D and trimming were determined from the DNA. This sample carries around 84,000 clones, roughly 89% of them seen once, and the ten largest clones take over 4%. Germline CDR1 LGHNT, CDR2 FRNRAP. The CDR3 is made up of 14 amino acids. Losses at the gene ends were 5 bases for V and 3 bases for J; bases not matched to a gene: 3.

Sequences were obtained from peripheral blood. V gene TRBV12-5 combines with J gene TRBJ1-4; the match to TRBD1 covers 7 bases. The TCR comes from a man aged 45-60 years with active COVID-19. In nucleotides, the CDR3 is TGTGCTAGTGGTCTACAGGGGCCTAATGAAAAACTGTTTTTT. Protein sequence: CASGLQGPNEKLFF.